The 4 T cell receptor beta chains reported below all come from one sample, sequenced in a study of cytomegalovirus exposure and HLA in healthy donors. In the PCR, 60 Vbeta and 13 Jbeta primers were used. Assay: immunoSEQ multiplex PCR; the TCRdb copy retains only in-frame clones and omits some. Of about 200,000 clones listed, around 80% were seen once; the top ten hold 0.55% to 0.75%. Material: PBMCs. The receptors stem from a man between 18 and 35 years old in good health and CMV-seronegative.

The chain links TRBV6-6 to TRBJ1-1; D is unresolved. CDR3 length: 14 residues. The V and J ends lost 0 bases and 3 bases respectively, with 8 bases between them. The V gene's germline CDR1 is MNHNY and CDR2 SVGAGI (reference sequence). CDR3 sequence (DNA): TGTGCCAGCAGTTACTCATGGGGAGACACTGAAGCTTTCTTT. Protein product: CASSYSWGDTEAFF.

The rearrangement links TRBV25-1 to TRBJ2-7; D is uncertain. The CDR3 has 15 amino acids. Trimming took off 2 bases at V and 1 base at J, with 12 bases between the two ends. The germline CDR1 and CDR2 sequences are MGHDK and SYGVNS. CDR3 coding DNA: TGTGCCAGCAGTGAAGTTGGCCTTCTGTCCTACGAGCAGTACTTC. It is translated as CASSEVGLLSYEQYF.

In regard to this clone: Germline is not matched at one junction end, which may reflect a read error. CDR3 DNA: TGCGCCAGCAGTTTCGACCGGGACTACACTGAGCAGTTCTTC. Amino acid sequence: CASSFDRDYTEQFF. The J gene is TRBJ2-1, the V gene TRBV10-1, with 7 positions matching TRBD2. CDR3 length: 14 amino acids. CDR1 and CDR2 from the germline V gene are WNHNN and SYGVQD (reference sequence).

The V gene is TRBV28, the J gene TRBJ2-1, with 14 positions matching TRBD2. The CDR3 runs to 18 residues. V lost 6 bases, J lost 1 base, and 8 bases stayed unmatched. Germline V gives CDR1 MDHEN, CDR2 SYDVKM. The CDR3 sequence is CASSGTGTSGGSYNEQFF. For the CDR3, the DNA is TGTGCCAGCAGCGGAACCGGGACTAGCGGGGGTTCCTACAATGAGCAGTTCTTC.